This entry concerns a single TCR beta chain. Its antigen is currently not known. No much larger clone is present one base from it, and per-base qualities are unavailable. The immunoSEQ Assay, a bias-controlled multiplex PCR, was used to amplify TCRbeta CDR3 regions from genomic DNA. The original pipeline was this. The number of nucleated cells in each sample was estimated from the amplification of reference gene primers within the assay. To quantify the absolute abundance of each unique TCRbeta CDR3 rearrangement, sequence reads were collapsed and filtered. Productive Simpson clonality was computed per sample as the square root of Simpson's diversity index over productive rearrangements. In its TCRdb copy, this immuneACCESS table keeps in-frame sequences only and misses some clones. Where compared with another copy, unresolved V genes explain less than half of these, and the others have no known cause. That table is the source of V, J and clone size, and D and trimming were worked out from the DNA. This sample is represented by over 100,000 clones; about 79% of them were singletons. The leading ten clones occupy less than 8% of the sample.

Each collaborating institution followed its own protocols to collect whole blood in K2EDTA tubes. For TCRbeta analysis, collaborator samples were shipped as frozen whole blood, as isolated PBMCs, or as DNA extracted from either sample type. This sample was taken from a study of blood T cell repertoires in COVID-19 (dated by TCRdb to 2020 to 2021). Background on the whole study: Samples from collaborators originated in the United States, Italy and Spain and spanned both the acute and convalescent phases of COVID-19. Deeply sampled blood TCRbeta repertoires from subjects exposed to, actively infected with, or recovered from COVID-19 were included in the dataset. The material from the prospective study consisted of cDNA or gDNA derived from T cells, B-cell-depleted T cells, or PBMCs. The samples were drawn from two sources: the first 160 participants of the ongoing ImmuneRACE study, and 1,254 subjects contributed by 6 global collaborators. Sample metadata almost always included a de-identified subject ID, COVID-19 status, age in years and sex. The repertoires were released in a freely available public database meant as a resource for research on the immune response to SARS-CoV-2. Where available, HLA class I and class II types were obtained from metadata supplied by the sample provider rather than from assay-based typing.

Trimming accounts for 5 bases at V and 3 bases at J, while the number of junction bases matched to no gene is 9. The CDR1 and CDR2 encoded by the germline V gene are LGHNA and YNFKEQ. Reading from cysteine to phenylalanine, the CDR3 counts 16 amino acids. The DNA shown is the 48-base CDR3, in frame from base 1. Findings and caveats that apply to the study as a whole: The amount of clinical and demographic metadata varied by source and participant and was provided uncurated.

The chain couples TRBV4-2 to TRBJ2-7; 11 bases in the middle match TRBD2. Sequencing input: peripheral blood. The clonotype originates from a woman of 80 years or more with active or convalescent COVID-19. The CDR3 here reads CASSSTLLAGGYEQYF. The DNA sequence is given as TGTGCCAGCAGCTCCACCCTTCTAGCGGGAGGCTACGAGCAGTACTTC.